This TCR beta chain was sequenced for a study of T-cell reconstitution after alpha-beta-depleted transplantation in children. Study-wide points: Diversity and T-cell counts at one year after transplant derived mostly from new T cells.

This CDR3 is 16 amino acids long. V lost 6 bases, J lost 0 bases, and 8 bases stayed unmatched. Germline V gene data show CDR1 as MDHEN and CDR2 as SYDVKM. Details on this clonotype: The antigen is unknown.

The TCRbeta library was prepared with unique molecular identifiers. TCRdb reanalysed the PCR reads using MiXCR and keeps one entry per CDR3 protein. The table lists about 58,000 distinct CDR3 sequences, 35% to 55% of them singletons, with roughly 98% in the top ten. The receptor comes from a male patient younger than 18 who had a stem cell transplant for acute lymphoblastic leukemia, so the T cells may come from the graft donor. Here the sequenced sample was PBMCs, mostly from graft donor cells, taken 360 days after TCRalphabeta/CD19-depleted stem cell transplant. The V gene is TRBV28, the J gene TRBJ2-3; 8 bases align to TRBD1. The CDR3 coding sequence is TGTGCCAGCAGCGCAAACAGGGGGTGGAGCACAGATACGCAGTATTTT. Encoded protein: CASSANRGWSTDTQYF.